The 24 T cell receptor beta chains given below trace back to one sample, sequenced in a study of blood T cell repertoires in COVID-19 (TCRdb year 2020). The protocol used for the library was the immunoSEQ multiplex PCR assay. Sourced from immuneACCESS, this table was stored by TCRdb with only in-frame sequences that have V and J called. A share of the clones is absent; for the studies checked, an unresolved V gene accounts for under half, and the remainder has no known explanation. This sample lists 89,000 or so clones; 70% to 85% were detected once. The top ten clones comprise around an eighth of the sample. The specimen was peripheral blood. The receptors were gathered from a human donor in a cohort sampled during active COVID-19.

The chain joins TRBV12-3 or TRBV12-4 to TRBJ1-6; D not certain. CDR3 length: 13 residues. V lost 2 bases and J lost 8, with 7 bases in between. CDR3 in DNA: TGTGCCAGCAGTTTATATGAGGATTCACCCCTCCACTTT. Translating it yields CASSLYEDSPLHF.

The rearrangement links TRBV5-1 to TRBJ1-6; TRBD1 matches at 11 bases. Looked up from germline, CDR1 is SGHRS and CDR2 is YFSETQ. The CDR3 has 17 residues. With V trimmed by 0 bases and J by 7 bases, 6 bases remained unmatched. The DNA for the CDR3 is TGCGCCAGCAGCTTGGTCGGGACAGGGGGTAGAAATTCACCCCTCCACTTT. Translating it yields CASSLVGTGGRNSPLHF.

This chain joins TRBV3-1 (or the pseudogene TRBV3-2) and TRBJ1-2, with 7 nucleotides matching TRBD1. V dropped 4 bases and J dropped 7; count of bases not matched to a gene: 12. Germline CDR1 LGHDT, CDR2 YNNKEL (reference sequence). There are 15 residues in the CDR3. For the CDR3, the DNA is TGTGCCAGCAGCCCTTTGGGTGAGGGGGCATTTGGCTACACCTTC. Protein sequence: CASSPLGEGAFGYTF.

The V gene is TRBV3-1 (or the pseudogene TRBV3-2), the J gene TRBJ1-1; no reliable D call. Germline values: CDR1 LGHDT, CDR2 YNNKEL (reference sequence). There are 15 residues in the CDR3. V lost 1 base and J 5 bases, leaving 14 bases between the germline ends. CDR3 in amino acids: CASSQVKGEITEAFF. Here the CDR3 DNA reads TGTGCCAGCAGCCAAGTGAAGGGAGAGATTACTGAAGCTTTCTTT.

The chain couples TRBV28 to TRBJ2-2, with a possible D match to TRBD2 (5 bases). There are 15 residues in the CDR3. Trimming took off 7 bases at V and 4 bases at J, with 16 bases between the two ends. CDR1 MDHEN and CDR2 SYDVKM come from the germline V gene. The CDR3 here is CASTLEAVFTGELFF. CDR3 in DNA: TGTGCCAGCACCCTGGAGGCGGTTTTCACCGGGGAGCTGTTTTTT.

This chain links TRBV5-6 with TRBJ2-1; possible D gene TRBD1, 6 bases. This CDR3 is 16 amino acids long. Germline CDR1 is SGHDT and CDR2 is YYEEEE. The V end lost 6 bases, the J end lost 2 bases, and 18 bases lay between the germline ends. Written as DNA, the CDR3 is TGTGCCAGCACCGGGACATCCCGCGGCACCTACAATGAGCAGTTCTTC. Translating gives CASTGTSRGTYNEQFF.

The chain joins TRBV7-9 to TRBJ1-2; 8 nucleotides agree with TRBD1. Germline V gene data show CDR1 as SEHNR and CDR2 as FQNEAQ (reference sequence). The CDR3 has 16 residues. Trimming at V came to 2 bases and at J to 8 bases, leaving 13 bases not matched to a gene. This chain's CDR3 is CASSLHARGPYRGYTF. CDR3 DNA sequence: TGTGCCAGCAGCTTACACGCCAGGGGGCCCTATAGGGGCTACACCTTC.

This clone was counted only a few times. The rearrangement uses TRBV7-9 and TRBJ2-2, with D uncertain. CDR1 is SEHNR, CDR2 FQNEAQ, per germline (reference sequence). V lost 6 bases, J lost 0 bases, and 23 bases lay in between. This CDR3 contains 19 residues. This CDR3 is CASSRRRLERSSNTGELFF. CDR3 nucleotides: TGTGCCAGCAGTCGCCGTAGGCTAGAAAGGTCCTCGAACACCGGGGAGCTGTTTTTT.

The rearrangement links TRBV5-6 to TRBJ1-5; TRBD1 matches 8 bases. The CDR3 is made up of 16 amino acids. The germline CDR1 and CDR2 sequences are SGHDT and YYEEEE. The ends lost 1 base at V and 4 bases at J; junction bases unmatched: 7. CDR3 loop: CASSLKDRDGNQPQHF. Written as DNA, the CDR3 is TGTGCCAGCAGCTTGAAGGACAGGGATGGTAATCAGCCCCAGCATTTT. Full variable domain (remainder filled in from reference TRBV5-6 and TRBJ1-5): DAGVTQSPTHLIKTRGQQVTLRCSPKSGHDTVSWYQQALGQGPQFIFQYYEEEERQRGNFPDRFSGHQFPNYSSELNVNALLLGDSALYLCASSLKDRDGNQPQHFGDGTRLSIL.

CDR3 nucleotides: TGTGCCACCAGCAGAAAGCAGGGAACCGGGGAGCTGTTTTTT. Protein product: CATSRKQGTGELFF. V and J are TRBV15 and TRBJ2-2, with TRBD1 as a possible D gene (5 bases). The V gene's germline CDR1 is LNHNV and CDR2 YYDKDF (reference sequence). The CDR3 runs 14 residues. V was shortened by 2 bases and J by 5 bases, with 9 bases between the two germline ends.

This chain uses TRBV28 with TRBJ1-1; possible D gene TRBD1, 5 bases. The V end was cut by 3 bases, the J end by 1 base, with 15 bases between. This CDR3 has 16 amino acids. The germline CDR1 and CDR2 sequences are MDHEN and SYDVKM. The CDR3 region has the DNA TGTGCCAGCAGTTTGGGAGGGACCGCTGGGAACACTGAAGCTTTCTTT. Translating gives CASSLGGTAGNTEAFF.

The rearrangement links TRBV12-5 to TRBJ2-2; no firm D call. Germline CDR1 reads LGHNT; CDR2 reads FRNRAP. This CDR3 has 14 residues. The V gene lost 1 base and the J gene lost 1 base, with 4 bases spanning the gap. The CDR3 is CASGLGQNTGELFF. The CDR3 region has the DNA TGTGCTAGTGGTTTGGGACAGAACACCGGGGAGCTGTTTTTT.

This sequence joins TRBV5-4 and TRBJ2-5; TRBD2 matches 8 bases. The CDR3 spans 16 residues. Germline loops: CDR1 SGHNT, CDR2 YYREEE (reference sequence). J lost 2 bases, V lost 2 bases, and 8 bases had no gene match. The CDR3 bases are TGTGCCAGCAGCTTAAAGCGGGAGCGGGGACAAGAGACCCAGTACTTC. This gives the protein CASSLKRERGQETQYF.

The J gene is TRBJ1-3, the V gene TRBV28; no clear D. Germline V lookup: CDR1 MDHEN, CDR2 SYDVKM. V was clipped by 7 bases and J by 0 bases, with 16 bases between them. The CDR3 has 16 amino acids. The DNA of the CDR3 is TGTGCCAGCACTAGGTGGAGCTCCCGCTCTGGAAACACCATATATTTT. Translation gives CASTRWSSRSGNTIYF.

The chain carries TRBV6-2 or TRBV6-3 and TRBJ1-6; the D gene is possibly TRBD1 (6 bases). CDR1 and CDR2 from the germline V gene are MNHEY and SVGEGT. The CDR3 runs to 14 residues. V shed 4 bases and J shed 14 bases, with 18 bases lying between them. CDR3 nucleotide sequence: TGTGCCAGCAGTTCCTCGGGACAAATCTCTGCCCTCCACTTT. It is translated as CASSSSGQISALHF.

The CDR3 sequence is CASTTTSFYEQYF. The CDR3 DNA sequence: TGCGCCAGCACCACGACTAGTTTCTACGAGCAGTACTTC. The chain is built from TRBV10-1 and TRBJ2-7; D is perhaps TRBD2 (6 bases). Germline V CDR1 and CDR2: WNHNN, SYGVQD (reference sequence). The CDR3 has 13 amino acids. V lost 7 bases, J lost 3 bases, and 13 bases lay in between.

The V and J genes are TRBV11-2 and TRBJ2-7; TRBD2 is a possible D gene (6 bases). With 5 bases removed from V and 0 bases from J, the gap between germline ends came to 14 bases. This CDR3 spans 15 amino acids. CDR1 and CDR2 (germline): SGHAT, FQNNGV. The CDR3 coding sequence is TGTGCCAGCAGCATCGGGGAGGCGAGCTCCTACGAGCAGTACTTC. It is translated as CASSIGEASSYEQYF.

A single count supports this clone. This chain uses TRBV5-1 with TRBJ2-3; 8 positions agree with TRBD1. CDR1 and CDR2 from the germline V gene are SGHRS and YFSETQ. This CDR3 comprises 20 residues. Unmatched junction bases numbered 19, after V lost 2 bases and J lost 2 bases. The CDR3 sequence: CASSFDRGKMDRESTDTQYF. The CDR3 nucleotides read TGCGCCAGCAGCTTCGATAGGGGGAAGATGGACAGGGAGTCCACAGATACGCAGTATTTT.

The CDR3 DNA sequence: TGTGCCAGCAGCCAGAACGGGGAGCAGTACTTC. Translated: CASSQNGEQYF. The rearrangement uses TRBV6-2 or TRBV6-3 and TRBJ2-7; no clear D gene. Trimming cost V 6 bases and J 7 bases, with 10 bases left between them. Germline V gene data show CDR1 as MNHEY and CDR2 as SVGEGT. This CDR3 is 11 amino acids long.

The CDR3 region is CASSQQGMNTEAFF. The CDR3 region has the DNA TGCGCCAGCAGCCAGCAGGGAATGAACACTGAAGCTTTCTTT. V usage is TRBV4-3 and J usage is TRBJ1-1; a weak D match, TRBD1 (5 bases). Germline values: CDR1 LGHNA, CDR2 YSLEER. CDR3 length: 14 amino acids. Trimming shortened V by 3 bases and J by 0 bases, and 8 bases separated the two germline ends.

This chain joins TRBV6-6 and TRBJ2-7, with TRBD2 identical over 7 bases. J gave up 0 bases and V 5 bases, and 13 bases lay outside the gene matches. There are 17 residues in the CDR3. The V gene's germline CDR1 is MNHNY and CDR2 SVGAGI (reference sequence). The CDR3 DNA reads TGTGCCAGCAGTCGTCGGACGGGGGGTTCCCTCTCCTACGAGCAGTACTTC. This codes for CASSRRTGGSLSYEQYF.

In DNA form, the CDR3 reads TGTGCCAGCAGCTTGATGGTAGGGGGCGGACCCCAGCATTTT. Protein sequence: CASSLMVGGGPQHF. This chain uses TRBV5-8 with TRBJ1-5; 7 bases are a match to TRBD1. CDR3 size: 14 residues. CDR1 SGHTS and CDR2 YDEGEE come from the germline V gene. The junction had 8 bases not matched to a gene; V was cut back by 1 base and J by 10 bases.

A single count supports this clone. V usage is TRBV13 and J usage is TRBJ1-2, with D possibly matching TRBD1 (5 bases). CDR3 length: 14 amino acids. Germline assignment: CDR1 PRHDT and CDR2 FYEKMQ (reference sequence). V was clipped by 5 bases and J by 4 bases, with 14 bases between them. The CDR3 sequence is CASSRMTETYGYTF. In DNA form, the CDR3 reads TGTGCCAGCAGCCGAATGACAGAGACCTATGGCTACACCTTC.

The V call is TRBV28, the J call TRBJ1-4; 7 positions match TRBD1. The CDR3 consists of 14 residues. The J segment lost 5 bases and the V segment lost 5 bases, leaving 5 bases of the junction unmatched. In germline, CDR1 is MDHEN, CDR2 SYDVKM. CDR3 nucleotide sequence: TGTGCCAGCAGTCTCGACAGGGACAATGAAAAACTGTTTTTT. Translation gives CASSLDRDNEKLFF.